This TCR beta chain was found in a study of cytomegalovirus exposure and HLA in healthy donors. PCR was performed using 60 Vbeta and 13 Jbeta primers. Profiling relied on immunoSEQ multiplex PCR, and the TCRdb table lists in-frame clones only, not all of them. The profile covers about 190,000 clones, with 75% to 85% appearing a single time and about 0.78% taken by the ten largest. The CDR3 covers 14 residues. Germline-derived CDR1 and CDR2 are MNHEY and SVGAGI. Trimming cost V 6 bases and J 0 bases, with 9 bases left between them. Sequencing input: PBMCs. The sequence came from a woman under 30 in good health and CMV-seronegative. This chain joins TRBV6-5 and TRBJ1-5; D is unclear. In DNA, the CDR3 is TGTGCCAGCAGCCGACTGAATAGCAATCAGCCCCAGCATTTT. Its translation is CASSRLNSNQPQHF.